The 6 T cell receptor beta chains below were found in one sample sequenced in a study of T cell changes during pregnancy in multiple sclerosis. Clones were read by immunoSEQ multiplex PCR, and TCRdb kept only the in-frame ones, dropping some. The sample lists more than 65,000 clones; 75% to 95% were seen once. Sequences were derived from peripheral blood, sampled in the first trimester of pregnancy. These receptors were collected from a female donor with multiple sclerosis, enrolled in a pregnancy study.

This rearrangement joins TRBV18 to TRBJ2-7; possible D gene TRBD1, 5 bases. CDR3 length equals 17 residues. CDR1 and CDR2 (germline): KGHSH, LQKENI. The V gene lost 1 base and the J gene lost 0 bases, with 16 bases spanning the gap. CDR3 residues: CASSPQRQQASSYEQYF. CDR3 sequence (DNA): TGTGCCAGCTCACCACAGCGACAGCAGGCAAGCTCCTACGAGCAGTACTTC.

V and J are TRBV19 and TRBJ2-2; D might be TRBD1 (5 bases). V was clipped by 7 bases and J by 4 bases, with 16 bases between them. Germline V gives CDR1 LNHDA, CDR2 SQIVND (reference sequence). This CDR3 is 15 amino acids long. CDR3 sequence: CASTMDNRPTGELFF. CDR3 in DNA: TGTGCCAGTACCATGGACAATCGGCCCACCGGGGAGCTGTTTTTT.

The gene calls are TRBV7-2 and TRBJ2-7, with TRBD1 matching 10 bases. J lost 4 bases, V lost 4 bases, and 10 bases had no gene match. CDR3 length: 16 residues. CDR1 is SGHTA and CDR2 is FQGNSA in the germline V gene. Here the CDR3 DNA reads TGTGCCAGCAGCTGGTCACGACAGGGGGCAAGGTACGAGCAGTACTTC. Its translation: CASSWSRQGARYEQYF.

The genes are TRBV19 and TRBJ1-5; 8 nucleotides line up with TRBD1. This CDR3 comprises 15 residues. J was trimmed by 7 bases and V by 6 bases; bases with no gene match: 11. Germline-derived CDR1 and CDR2 are LNHDA and SQIVND (reference sequence). As DNA, the CDR3 is TGTGCCAGTAGGAGTACCGGGACAGGTTACCAGCCCCAGCATTTT. Translating it yields CASRSTGTGYQPQHF.

The DNA for the CDR3 is TGTGCCTCCTCGGCGGGTAGGGCTCAGCCCCAGCATTTT. The encoded protein is CASSAGRAQPQHF. This rearrangement joins TRBV19 to TRBJ1-5; D remains unclear. The ends were cut back, 11 bases at V and 6 bases at J, with 17 bases in the middle. The germline V gene encodes CDR1 LNHDA and CDR2 SQIVND (reference sequence). CDR3 length: 13 residues.

The chain employs TRBV20-1 and TRBJ1-2, with D hard to call. The CDR3 is 11 amino acids. V was clipped by 2 bases and J by 4 bases, with 5 bases between them. Germline CDR1 is DFQATT and CDR2 is SNEGSKA (reference sequence). The CDR3, as DNA: TGCAGTGCTAGACGGTCCTATGGCTACACCTTC. This codes for CSARRSYGYTF.